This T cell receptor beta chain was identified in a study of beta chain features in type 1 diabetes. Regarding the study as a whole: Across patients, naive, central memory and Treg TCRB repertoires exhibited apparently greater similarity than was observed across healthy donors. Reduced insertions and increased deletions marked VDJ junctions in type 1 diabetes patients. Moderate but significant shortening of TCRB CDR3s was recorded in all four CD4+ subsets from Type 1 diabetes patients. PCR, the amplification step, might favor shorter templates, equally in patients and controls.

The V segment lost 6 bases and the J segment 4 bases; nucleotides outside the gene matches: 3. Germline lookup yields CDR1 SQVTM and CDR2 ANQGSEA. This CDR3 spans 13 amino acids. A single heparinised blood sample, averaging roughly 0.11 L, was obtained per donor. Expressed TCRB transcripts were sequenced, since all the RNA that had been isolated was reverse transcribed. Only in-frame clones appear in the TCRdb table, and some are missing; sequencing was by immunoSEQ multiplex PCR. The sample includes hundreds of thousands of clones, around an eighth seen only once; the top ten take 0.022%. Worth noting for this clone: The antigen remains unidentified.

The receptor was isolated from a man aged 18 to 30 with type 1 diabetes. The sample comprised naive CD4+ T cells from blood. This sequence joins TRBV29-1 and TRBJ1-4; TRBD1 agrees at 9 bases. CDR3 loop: CSVGTGLNEKLFF. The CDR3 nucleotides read TGCAGCGTAGGGACAGGGCTTAATGAAAAACTGTTTTTT.